Below are 17 T cell receptor beta chains sequenced from a single sample in a study of cytomegalovirus exposure and HLA in healthy donors. The PCR had 60 Vbeta and 13 Jbeta primers. Profiling relied on immunoSEQ multiplex PCR, and the TCRdb table lists in-frame clones only, not all of them. Among 150,000 to 200,000 clones listed, over 70% were seen once. Sequenced input: PBMCs. The receptors shown here come from a man aged 50 to 60 in good health and CMV-seropositive.

The chain uses TRBV15 and TRBJ1-2; TRBD1 is a possible D gene (5 bases). V dropped 0 bases and J dropped 6 bases, with 8 bases sitting between them. CDR1 is LNHNV, CDR2 YYDKDF, per germline (reference sequence). This CDR3 is 13 amino acids long. In DNA, the CDR3 is TGTGCCACCAGCAGAGATGGAGGGGATGGCTACACCTTC. This translates into CATSRDGGDGYTF.

The V and J genes are TRBV13 and TRBJ2-7; 8 bases line up with TRBD2. Germline lookup yields CDR1 PRHDT and CDR2 FYEKMQ (reference sequence). The V segment lost 4 bases and the J segment 3 bases; nucleotides outside the gene matches: 5. There are 14 residues in the CDR3. The CDR3 bases are TGTGCCAGCAGCTCAAGCGGGAGTTTCTACGAGCAGTACTTC. It is translated as CASSSSGSFYEQYF.

This clone was seen a few times. The chain uses TRBV6-5 and TRBJ1-6, with 7 bases that match TRBD1. Germline trimming cut 6 bases from V and 5 bases from J; bases unmatched to any gene: 4. Germline assignment: CDR1 MNHEY and CDR2 SVGAGI. The CDR3 loop spans 14 amino acids. The CDR3 loop reads CASRWGQNNSPLHF. The DNA for the CDR3 is TGTGCCAGCAGGTGGGGACAGAATAATTCACCCCTCCACTTT.

V usage is TRBV6-6 and J usage is TRBJ2-3; 7 nucleotides align to TRBD1. CDR3 length equals 16 residues. V gave up 4 bases and J gave up 1 base; unmatched junction bases: 8. Germline CDR1 and CDR2: MNHNY and SVGAGI (reference sequence). The CDR3 DNA reads TGTGCCAGCAGTTCTACGAAAACAGGGGGCACAGATACGCAGTATTTT. Its protein is CASSSTKTGGTDTQYF.

The V gene is TRBV5-5, the J gene TRBJ1-5; 8 positions match TRBD1. The germline V gene has CDR1 SGHKS and CDR2 YYEKEE (reference sequence). Unmatched junction bases numbered 6, after V lost 4 bases and J lost 6 bases. The CDR3 sequence is 14 residues long. The CDR3 here is CASSQGQGGQPQHF. The DNA of the CDR3 is TGTGCCAGCAGCCAAGGACAGGGAGGTCAGCCCCAGCATTTT.

The rearrangement joins TRBV19 to TRBJ1-4; D gene ambiguous. Germline V gives CDR1 LNHDA, CDR2 SQIVND (reference sequence). The CDR3 is 14 amino acids. V lost 10 bases, J lost 3 bases, and 15 bases lay in between. As DNA, the CDR3 is TGTGCCACCTATTCCGGGAACTCTAATGAAAAACTGTTTTTT. Encoded protein: CATYSGNSNEKLFF.

The chain joins TRBV29-1 to TRBJ1-2, with D tentatively TRBD1 (5 bases). V shed 4 bases and J shed 6 bases, with 9 bases lying between them. Germline V gives CDR1 SQVTM, CDR2 ANQGSEA. The CDR3 has 11 residues. CDR3 loop: CSVVQGNGYTF. The DNA of the CDR3 is TGCAGCGTTGTCCAGGGCAATGGCTACACCTTC.

The CDR3: CASSDSGHTEAFF. The CDR3 bases are TGTGCCAGTAGTGATTCGGGTCACACTGAAGCTTTCTTT. The V call is TRBV19, the J call TRBJ1-1; D remains unclear. Looked up from germline, CDR1 is LNHDA and CDR2 is SQIVND (reference sequence). V lost 5 bases, J lost 3 bases, and 10 bases lay in between. The CDR3 spans 13 residues.

The J gene is TRBJ2-3, the V gene TRBV28, with TRBD1 identical over 7 bases. J gave up 3 bases and V 5 bases, and 5 bases lay outside the gene matches. The germline V gene has CDR1 MDHEN and CDR2 SYDVKM. This CDR3 is 14 amino acids long. CDR3 DNA: TGTGCCAGCAGTCTAGCAGGGGGTACAGATACGCAGTATTTT. Its protein product is CASSLAGGTDTQYF.

The V gene is TRBV7-2, the J gene TRBJ2-5; the match to TRBD1 covers 8 bases. The CDR3 is made up of 17 amino acids. Losses at the gene ends were 1 base for V and 5 bases for J; bases not matched to a gene: 12. Germline V gene lookup returns CDR1 SGHTA and CDR2 FQGNSA. The DNA of the CDR3 is TGTGCCAGCAGCTTAGGGGACAGGCTCTTCGCGGGGGAGACCCAGTACTTC. As protein: CASSLGDRLFAGETQYF.

The chain uses TRBV6-5 and TRBJ1-1, with D possibly TRBD1 on 5 matching bases. Trimming took 6 bases from V and 6 from J, leaving 14 bases between them. The CDR3 loop spans 13 amino acids. CDR1 is MNHEY, CDR2 SVGAGI, per germline. Here the CDR3 DNA reads TGTGCCAGCAGGTCACTTGCAGGGTCTGAAGCTTTCTTT. This codes for CASRSLAGSEAFF.

The chain uses TRBV4-1 and TRBJ2-7, with TRBD2 matching over 8 bases. Germline lookup yields CDR1 MGHRA and CDR2 YSYEKL. The CDR3 sequence is 16 residues long. J was trimmed by 3 bases and V by 1 base; bases with no gene match: 8. CDR3 residues: CASSQALSGTHYEQYF. Here the CDR3 DNA reads TGCGCCAGCAGCCAAGCGCTTAGCGGGACCCACTACGAGCAGTACTTC.

V is TRBV28 and J is TRBJ1-1; 7 bases are a match to TRBD1. Trimming removed 7 bases from V and 0 bases from J; junction bases left unmatched: 5. CDR1 is MDHEN and CDR2 is SYDVKM in the germline V gene. The CDR3 extends over 14 amino acids. The CDR3 nucleotides are TGTGCCAGCAACCTGGGACAGCTGAACACTGAAGCTTTCTTT. It specifies CASNLGQLNTEAFF.

CDR3 region: CSVGRMAYNEQFF. The CDR3 region has the DNA TGCAGCGTGGGGAGGATGGCCTACAATGAGCAGTTCTTC. The V and J genes are TRBV29-1 and TRBJ2-1, with a tentative D call TRBD2 (6 bases). Germline CDR1 reads SQVTM; CDR2 reads ANQGSEA. The CDR3 covers 13 residues. The V end was cut by 6 bases, the J end by 2 bases, with 11 bases between.

This clone was recorded only once. This sequence joins TRBV15 and TRBJ2-7; D is perhaps TRBD1 (5 bases). The germline gives CDR1 LNHNV, CDR2 YYDKDF (reference sequence). Trimming took off 3 bases at V and 0 bases at J, with 6 bases between the two ends. This CDR3 is 13 amino acids long. The CDR3 loop is CATSRTDSYEQYF. The CDR3 coding sequence is TGTGCCACCAGCAGGACAGACTCCTACGAGCAGTACTTC.

J is TRBJ1-5 and V is TRBV28, with a tentative D call TRBD1 (5 bases). This CDR3 is 15 amino acids long. The V gene lost 3 bases and the J gene lost 2 bases, with 11 bases spanning the gap. The germline CDR1 and CDR2 sequences are MDHEN and SYDVKM. The CDR3 DNA follows: TGTGCCAGCAGTTTGGGGGGAGTTGGCAATCAGCCCCAGCATTTT. Encoded protein: CASSLGGVGNQPQHF.

The V call is TRBV19, the J call TRBJ2-7; D perhaps matches TRBD1 (6 bases). Trimming left V 6 bases short and J 1 base short, with 13 bases between. The V gene's germline CDR1 is LNHDA and CDR2 SQIVND (reference sequence). The CDR3 extends over 14 amino acids. The DNA of the CDR3 is TGTGCCAGTAGGCCCCTCGGACAGTCCTACGAGCAGTACTTC. Translation gives CASRPLGQSYEQYF.